This entry features one TCR beta chain sequence. Its antigen remains unknown. This specimen comes from a study of cytomegalovirus exposure and HLA in healthy donors. Whole-study findings and limits: According to a later analysis, most TCR beta chains associated with CMV appeared HLA-restricted. A later analysis reportedly identified an Asian-associated ancestry cluster as carrying fewer N-insertions than the 666-donor mean.

CDR3 length: 13 amino acids. The germline V and J ends were trimmed by 2 bases and 4 bases, with 9 bases remaining between them. Germline CDR1 reads SGHTS; CDR2 reads YDEGEE. This cohort consisted of healthy bone marrow donors. In nominal health when sampled, donors likely had unrecorded immune exposures nonetheless. The PCR had 60 Vbeta and 13 Jbeta primers. Repertoires were generated with immunoSEQ multiplex PCR, while TCRdb's copy carries only in-frame clones and drops some. The table shows approximately 160,000 clones, with around 80% occurring only once. Source material: PBMCs. This sequence was found in a man aged 30 to 39 in good health and CMV-seropositive. The chain combines TRBV5-8 with TRBJ1-1, with D possibly TRBD1 on 5 matching bases. CDR3 loop: CASSLFRATEAFF. In DNA, the CDR3 is TGTGCCAGCAGCTTATTCAGGGCCACTGAAGCTTTCTTT.